The present T cell receptor beta chain was sequenced within a study of blood T cell repertoires in COVID-19. Study in general: There were acute and convalescent COVID-19 samples, and they came from the United States, Italy and Spain. Sources were T cells, B-cell-depleted T cells, or PBMCs; the material itself was cDNA or gDNA.

CDR1 and CDR2 from the germline V gene are LGHNA and YNFKEQ. The V end lost 0 bases, the J end lost 0 bases, and 12 bases lay between the germline ends. There are 17 residues in the CDR3. Original handling: Reference gene primer amplification in the assay estimated nucleated cell counts. Data came from immunoSEQ multiplex PCR; TCRdb stores just in-frame clones and leaves some out. V and J calls and clone size are those listed in that table; D and trimming were worked out from the DNA. The sample carries approximately 150,000 clones, about 80% recorded once. The sample consisted of peripheral blood. V and J are TRBV4-2 and TRBJ1-3; TRBD1 might be the D (5 bases). The clonotype was recovered from an elderly woman with acute or convalescent COVID-19. The CDR3 region is CASSQDLMGGSGNTIYF. In nucleotides, the CDR3 is TGTGCCAGCAGCCAAGATCTGATGGGGGGCTCTGGAAACACCATATATTTT.